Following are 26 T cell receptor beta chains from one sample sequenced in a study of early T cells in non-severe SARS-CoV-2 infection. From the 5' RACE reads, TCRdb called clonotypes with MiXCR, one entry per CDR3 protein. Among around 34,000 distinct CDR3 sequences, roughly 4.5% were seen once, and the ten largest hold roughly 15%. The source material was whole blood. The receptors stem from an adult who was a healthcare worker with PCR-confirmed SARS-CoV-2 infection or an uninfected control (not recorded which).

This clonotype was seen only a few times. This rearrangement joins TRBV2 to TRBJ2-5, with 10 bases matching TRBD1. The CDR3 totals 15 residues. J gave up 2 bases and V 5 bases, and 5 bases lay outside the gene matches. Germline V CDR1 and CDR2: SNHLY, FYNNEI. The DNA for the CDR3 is TGTGCCAGCAGTCCGGACAGGGGGTCTCAAGAGACCCAGTACTTC. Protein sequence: CASSPDRGSQETQYF.

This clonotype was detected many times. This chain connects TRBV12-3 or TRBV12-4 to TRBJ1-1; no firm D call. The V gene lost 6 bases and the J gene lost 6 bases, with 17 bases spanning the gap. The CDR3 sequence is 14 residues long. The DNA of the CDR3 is TGTGCCAGCAGACCGAGATTAAAGGGCGCTGAAGCTTTCTTT. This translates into CASRPRLKGAEAFF.

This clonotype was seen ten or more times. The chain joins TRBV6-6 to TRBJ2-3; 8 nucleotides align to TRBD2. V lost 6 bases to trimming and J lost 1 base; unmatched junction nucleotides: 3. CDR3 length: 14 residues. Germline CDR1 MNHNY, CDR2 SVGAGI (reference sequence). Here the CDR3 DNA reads TGTGCCAGCAGAAATAGCGGGGGCACAGATACGCAGTATTTT. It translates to CASRNSGGTDTQYF.

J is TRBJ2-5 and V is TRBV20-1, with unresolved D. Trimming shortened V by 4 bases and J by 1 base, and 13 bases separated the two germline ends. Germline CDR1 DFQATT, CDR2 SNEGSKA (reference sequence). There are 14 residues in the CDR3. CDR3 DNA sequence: TGCAGTGCTATCCATCCAACGGCCCAAGAGACCCAGTACTTC. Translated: CSAIHPTAQETQYF.

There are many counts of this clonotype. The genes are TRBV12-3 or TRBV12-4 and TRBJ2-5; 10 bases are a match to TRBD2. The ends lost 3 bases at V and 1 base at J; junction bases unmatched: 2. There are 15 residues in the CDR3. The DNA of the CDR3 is TGTGCCAGCAGTTTTAGCGGGGGGCCCCAAGAGACCCAGTACTTC. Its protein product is CASSFSGGPQETQYF.

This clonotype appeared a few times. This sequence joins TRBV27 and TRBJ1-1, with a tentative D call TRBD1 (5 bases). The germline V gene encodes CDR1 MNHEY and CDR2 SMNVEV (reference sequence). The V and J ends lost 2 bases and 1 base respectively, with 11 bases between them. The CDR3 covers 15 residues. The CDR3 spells CASSLGWQGNTEAFF. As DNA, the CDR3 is TGTGCCAGCAGTTTAGGTTGGCAGGGGAACACTGAAGCTTTCTTT.

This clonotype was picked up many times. The CDR3 bases are TGTGCCAGTAGTATAGGGGGAAACCGTTACAATGAGCAGTTCTTC. Translated, it gives CASSIGGNRYNEQFF. The genes are TRBV19 and TRBJ2-1; D ambiguous. The CDR3 spans 15 residues. V lost 1 base and J lost 4, with 11 bases in between. Germline V gene sequence: CDR1 LNHDA, CDR2 SQIVND (reference sequence). The variable domain in full, with the rest retrieved from reference TRBV19 and TRBJ2-1, is DGGITQSPKYLFRKEGQNVTLSCEQNLNHDAMYWYRQDPGQGLRLIYYSQIVNDFQKGDIAEGYSVSREKKESFPLTVTSAQKNPTAFYLCASSIGGNRYNEQFFGPGTRLTVL.

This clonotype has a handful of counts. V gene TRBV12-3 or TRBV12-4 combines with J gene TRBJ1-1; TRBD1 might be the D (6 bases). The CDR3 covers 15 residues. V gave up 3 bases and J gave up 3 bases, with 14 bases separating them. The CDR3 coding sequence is TGTGCCAGCAGTTTGGTCGGGGGCGAATACACTGAAGCTTTCTTT. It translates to CASSLVGGEYTEAFF.

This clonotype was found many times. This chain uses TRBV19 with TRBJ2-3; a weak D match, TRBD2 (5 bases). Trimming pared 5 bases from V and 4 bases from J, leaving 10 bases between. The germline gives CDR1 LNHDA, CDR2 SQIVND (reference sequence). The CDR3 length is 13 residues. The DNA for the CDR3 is TGTGCCAGTAGTGAGACTAAAGCAGATACGCAGTATTTT. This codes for CASSETKADTQYF.

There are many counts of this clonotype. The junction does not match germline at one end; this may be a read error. CDR3 residues: CASSSGAGNTGELFF. The CDR3, as DNA: TGTGCCAGCAGCTCGGGGGCAGGGAACACCGGTGAGCTGTTTTTT. V usage is TRBV11-1 and J usage is TRBJ2-2; possibly TRBD1 or TRBD2 for D (6 bases each). Germline values: CDR1 SGHAT, CDR2 FQDESV (reference sequence). There are 15 residues in the CDR3.

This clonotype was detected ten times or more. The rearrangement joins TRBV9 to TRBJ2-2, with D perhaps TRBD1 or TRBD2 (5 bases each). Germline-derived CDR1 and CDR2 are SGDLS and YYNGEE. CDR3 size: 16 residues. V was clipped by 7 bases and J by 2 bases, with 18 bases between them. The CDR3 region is CASSRALGTNTGELFF. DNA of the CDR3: TGTGCCAGCTCACGAGCCCTTGGGACCAACACCGGGGAGCTGTTTTTT.

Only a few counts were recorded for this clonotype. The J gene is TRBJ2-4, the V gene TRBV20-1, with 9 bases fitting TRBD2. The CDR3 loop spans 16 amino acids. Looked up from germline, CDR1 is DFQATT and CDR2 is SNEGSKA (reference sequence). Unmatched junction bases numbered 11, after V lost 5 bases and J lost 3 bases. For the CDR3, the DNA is TGCAGTGCTCGGCGGGGGGGCAGGTCGGTCAAAAACATTCAGTACTTC. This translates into CSARRGGRSVKNIQYF.

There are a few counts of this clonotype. The CDR3 protein is CASREPGQVVPGELFF. CDR3 nucleotides: TGTGCCAGCAGAGAACCGGGACAGGTCGTTCCCGGGGAGCTGTTTTTT. V usage is TRBV2 and J usage is TRBJ2-2; TRBD1 matches at 8 bases. Germline values: CDR1 SNHLY, CDR2 FYNNEI. The V and J ends lost 6 bases and 6 bases, in that order; junction bases with no gene match: 12. This CDR3 spans 16 amino acids.

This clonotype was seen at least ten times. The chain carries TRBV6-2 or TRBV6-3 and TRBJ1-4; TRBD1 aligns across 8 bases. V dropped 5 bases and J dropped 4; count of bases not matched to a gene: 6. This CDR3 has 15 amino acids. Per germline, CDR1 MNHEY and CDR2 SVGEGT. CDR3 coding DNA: TGTGCCAGCAGTAGCGAGGGACAGGTTAATGAAAAACTGTTTTTT. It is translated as CASSSEGQVNEKLFF.

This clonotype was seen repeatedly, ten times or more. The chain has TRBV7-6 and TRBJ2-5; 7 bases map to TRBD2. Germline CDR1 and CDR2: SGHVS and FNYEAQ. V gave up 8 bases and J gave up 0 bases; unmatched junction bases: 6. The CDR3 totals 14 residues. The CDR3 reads CASALLADQETQYF. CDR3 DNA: TGTGCCAGCGCGCTGCTAGCGGACCAAGAGACCCAGTACTTC.

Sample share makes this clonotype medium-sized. The CDR3 nucleotides are TGCAGTGCTAGAGATCTTCTGCTCACCGGGGAGCTGTTTTTT. Translated, it gives CSARDLLLTGELFF. V is TRBV20-1 and J is TRBJ2-2; D unresolved. Trimming stripped 0 bases from V and 4 bases from J, with 9 bases between. Germline V gene sequence: CDR1 DFQATT, CDR2 SNEGSKA (reference sequence). This CDR3 contains 14 residues.

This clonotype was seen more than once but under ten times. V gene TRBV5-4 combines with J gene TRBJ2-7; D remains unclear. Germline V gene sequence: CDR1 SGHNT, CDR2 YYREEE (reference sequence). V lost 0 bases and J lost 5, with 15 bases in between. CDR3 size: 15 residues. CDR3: CASSLEAASGDEQYF. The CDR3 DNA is TGTGCCAGCAGCTTGGAAGCAGCGTCAGGAGACGAGCAGTACTTC.

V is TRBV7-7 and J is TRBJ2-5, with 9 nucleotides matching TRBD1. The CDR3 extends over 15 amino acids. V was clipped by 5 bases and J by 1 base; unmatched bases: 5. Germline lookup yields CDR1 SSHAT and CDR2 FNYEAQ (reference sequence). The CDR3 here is CASSAGQGFQETQYF. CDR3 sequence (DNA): TGTGCCAGCAGCGCGGGACAGGGATTCCAAGAGACCCAGTACTTC. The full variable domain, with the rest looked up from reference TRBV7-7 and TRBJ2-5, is GAGVSQSPRYKVTKRGQDVTLRCDPISSHATLYWYQQALGQGPEFLTYFNYEAQPDKSGLPSDRFSAERPEGSISTLTIQRTEQRDSAMYRCASSAGQGFQETQYFGPGTRLLVL.

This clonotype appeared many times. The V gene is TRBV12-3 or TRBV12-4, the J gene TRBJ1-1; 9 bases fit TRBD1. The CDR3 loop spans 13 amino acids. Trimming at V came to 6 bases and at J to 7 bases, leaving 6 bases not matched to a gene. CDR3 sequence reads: CASRTGGRSEAFF. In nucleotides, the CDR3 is TGTGCCAGCAGAACAGGGGGCAGGAGTGAAGCTTTCTTT.

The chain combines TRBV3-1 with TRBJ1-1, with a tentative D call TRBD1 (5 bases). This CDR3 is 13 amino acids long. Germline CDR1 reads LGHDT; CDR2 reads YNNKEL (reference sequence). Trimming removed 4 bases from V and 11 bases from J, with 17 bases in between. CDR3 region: CASSPDGEGHAFF. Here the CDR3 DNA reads TGTGCCAGCAGCCCGGACGGCGAGGGGCATGCTTTCTTT.

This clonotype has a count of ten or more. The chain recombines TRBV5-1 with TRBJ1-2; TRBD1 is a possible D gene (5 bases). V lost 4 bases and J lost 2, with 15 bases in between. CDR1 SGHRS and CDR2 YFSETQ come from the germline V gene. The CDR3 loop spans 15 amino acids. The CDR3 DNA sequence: TGCGCCAGCAGCCAGGGTACGGATTCGAACTATGGCTACACCTTC. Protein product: CASSQGTDSNYGYTF.

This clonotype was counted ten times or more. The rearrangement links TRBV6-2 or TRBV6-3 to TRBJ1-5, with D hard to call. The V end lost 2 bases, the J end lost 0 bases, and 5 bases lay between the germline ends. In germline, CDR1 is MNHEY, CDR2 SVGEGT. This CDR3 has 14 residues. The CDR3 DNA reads TGTGCCAGCAGTTACGGAGGTAGCAATCAGCCCCAGCATTTT. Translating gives CASSYGGSNQPQHF.

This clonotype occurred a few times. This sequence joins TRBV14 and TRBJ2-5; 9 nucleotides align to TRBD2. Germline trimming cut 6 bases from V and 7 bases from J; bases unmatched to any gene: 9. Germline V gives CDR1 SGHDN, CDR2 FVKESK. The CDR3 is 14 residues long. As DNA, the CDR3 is TGTGCCAGCAGACTTAGCGGGGGCGGCGGGACCCAGTACTTC. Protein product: CASRLSGGGGTQYF. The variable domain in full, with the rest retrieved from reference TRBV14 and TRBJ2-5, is EAGVTQFPSHSVIEKGQTVTLRCDPISGHDNLYWYRRVMGKEIKFLLHFVKESKQDESGMPNNRFLAERTGGTYSTLKVQPAELEDSGVYFCASRLSGGGGTQYFGPGTRLLVL.

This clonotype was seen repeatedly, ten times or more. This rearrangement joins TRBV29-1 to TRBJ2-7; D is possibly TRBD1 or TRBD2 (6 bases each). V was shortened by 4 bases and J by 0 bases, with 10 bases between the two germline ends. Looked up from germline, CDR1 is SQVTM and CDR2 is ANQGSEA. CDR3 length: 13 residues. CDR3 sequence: CSVARGLSYEQYF. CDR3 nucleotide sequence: TGCAGCGTTGCTCGGGGGCTCTCCTACGAGCAGTACTTC.

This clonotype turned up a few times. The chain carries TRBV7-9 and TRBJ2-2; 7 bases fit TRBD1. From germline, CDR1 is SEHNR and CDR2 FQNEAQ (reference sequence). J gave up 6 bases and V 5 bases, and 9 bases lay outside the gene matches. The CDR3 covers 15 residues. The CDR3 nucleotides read TGTGCCAGCAGCCTACGGGACAGAGACTCCGGGGAGCTGTTTTTT. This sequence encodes CASSLRDRDSGELFF.

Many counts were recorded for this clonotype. CDR3 bases: TGTGCCAGCAGTCCAGGGACAGCAGGACCCTACGAGCAGTACTTC. Protein sequence: CASSPGTAGPYEQYF. This chain joins TRBV27 and TRBJ2-7, with 7 bases aligning to TRBD1. CDR1 and CDR2 from the germline V gene are MNHEY and SMNVEV (reference sequence). This CDR3 region has 15 residues. Losses at the gene ends were 5 bases for V and 2 bases for J; bases not matched to a gene: 9.